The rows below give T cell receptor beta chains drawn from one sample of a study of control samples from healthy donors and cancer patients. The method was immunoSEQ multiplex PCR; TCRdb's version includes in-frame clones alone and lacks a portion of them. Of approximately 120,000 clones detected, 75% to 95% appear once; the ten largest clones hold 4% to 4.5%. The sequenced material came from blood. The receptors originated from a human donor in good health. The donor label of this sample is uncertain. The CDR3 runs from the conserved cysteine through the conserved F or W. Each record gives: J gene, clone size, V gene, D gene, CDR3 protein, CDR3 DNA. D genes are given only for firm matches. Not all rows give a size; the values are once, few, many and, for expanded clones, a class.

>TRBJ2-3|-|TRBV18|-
CASSQVSADTQYF
TGTGCCAGCTCGCAGGTTAGCGCAGATACGCAGTATTTT
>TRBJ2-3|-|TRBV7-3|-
CASSFAGEGDTQYF
TGTGCCAGCAGCTTCGCAGGGGAGGGAGATACGCAGTATTTT
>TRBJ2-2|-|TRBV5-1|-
CASSLSGQLHTGELFF
TGCGCCAGCAGCTTGTCTGGACAGCTTCACACCGGGGAGCTGTTTTTT
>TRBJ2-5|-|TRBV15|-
CATSRDIETQYF
TGTGCCACCAGCAGAGATATAGAGACCCAGTACTTC
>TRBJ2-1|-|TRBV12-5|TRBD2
CASRGTSGGLSYNEQFF
TGTGCTAGTCGGGGGACTAGCGGGGGACTCTCCTACAATGAGCAGTTCTTC
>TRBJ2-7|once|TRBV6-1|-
CASSEMGRSYEQYF
TGTGCCAGCAGTGAAATGGGGAGGTCCTACGAGCAGTACTTC
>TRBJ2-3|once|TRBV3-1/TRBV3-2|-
CASTRTGGTDTQYF
TGTGCCAGCACCCGGACGGGAGGCACAGATACGCAGTATTTT
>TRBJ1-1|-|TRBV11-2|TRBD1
CASSFPGGNKREAFF
TGTGCCAGCAGCTTCCCAGGGGGGAATAAACGTGAAGCTTTCTTT
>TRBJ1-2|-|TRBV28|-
CASRPPSHGYTF
TGTGCCAGCAGGCCACCGAGTCACGGCTACACCTTC
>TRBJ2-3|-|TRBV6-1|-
CASSEEGTDTQYF
TGTGCCAGCAGTGAAGAGGGTACAGATACGCAGTATTTT
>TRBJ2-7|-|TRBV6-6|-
CASSKTTGLYEQYF
TGTGCCAGCAGTAAGACAACCGGTCTCTACGAGCAGTACTTC
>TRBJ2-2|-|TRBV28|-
CASSFRDRYTGELFF
TGTGCCAGCAGTTTCAGGGATCGTTACACCGGGGAGCTGTTTTTT
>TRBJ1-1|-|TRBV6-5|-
CATIPRANTEAFF
TGTGCCACCATTCCCCGGGCTAACACTGAAGCTTTCTTT
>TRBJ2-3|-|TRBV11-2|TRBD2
CASSPGLAGGRDTQYF
TGTGCCAGCAGCCCAGGACTAGCGGGGGGCAGGGATACGCAGTATTTT
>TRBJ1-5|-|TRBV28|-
CASSLIRGVQPQHF
TGTGCCAGCAGTTTAATCAGGGGCGTTCAGCCCCAGCATTTT
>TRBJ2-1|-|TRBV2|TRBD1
CASSLQGVMIGQFF
TGTGCCAGCAGTCTCCAGGGGGTAATGATAGGGCAGTTCTTC
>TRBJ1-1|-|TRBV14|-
CASSQLTANTEAFF
TGTGCCAGCAGCCAACTGACAGCAAACACTGAAGCTTTCTTT
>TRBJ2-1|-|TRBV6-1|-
CASSGRGGISYNEQFF
TGTGCCAGCAGTGGGCGAGGGGGGATCTCCTACAATGAGCAGTTCTTC
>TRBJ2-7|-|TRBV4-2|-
CASSQGRNYEQYF
TGTGCCAGCAGCCAGGGCAGGAACTACGAGCAGTACTTC
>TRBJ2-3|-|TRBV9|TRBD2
CASSPRTSGVTDTQYF
TGTGCCAGCAGCCCCCGGACTAGCGGGGTCACAGATACGCAGTATTTT